The rows below give T cell receptor beta chains drawn from one sample of a study of T-cell memory formation after mild COVID-19. One entry per CDR3 protein results from TCRdb running MiXCR on the 5' RACE reads. The table has 100,000 to 150,000 distinct CDR3 sequences, about a sixth seen once; the top ten hold 4.5% to 6.5%. Sequencing used PBMCs or a T cell subset sorted from them (not recorded which). These receptors were collected from a man younger than 35 who had mild COVID-19 (a few samples of this study predate the infection). Cell type and time point are not known. Each CDR3 is given with its conserved first and last residue. D genes are given only for firm matches. Some rows have no size entry. The others give once, few or many, or a class for an expanded clone.

D gene | clone size | J gene | V gene | CDR3 DNA | CDR3 protein
TRBD2 | NA | TRBJ2-1 | TRBV7-2 | TGTGCCAGCAGCCCCATTCCGGGGGGATACAATGAGCAGTTCTTC | CASSPIPGGYNEQFF
NA | NA | TRBJ2-4 | TRBV12-5 | TGTGCTAGTGGTTTGGTAGTATCGAGCACGGTACACTTAGCCAAAAACATTCAGTACTTC | CASGLVVSSTVHLAKNIQYF
TRBD1 | NA | TRBJ1-2 | TRBV7-3 | TGTGCCAGCAGCTTATCACGGACAGGGACTTATGGCTACACCTTC | CASSLSRTGTYGYTF
TRBD2 | NA | TRBJ2-1 | TRBV24-1 | TGTGCCACCAGTGAACTAGCGGGGGGATCGTACAATGAGCAGTTCTTC | CATSELAGGSYNEQFF
NA | NA | TRBJ1-2 | TRBV7-9 | TGTGCCAGCAGCTCAGCAGCGGGGGCGCCGAATGGCTACACCTTC | CASSSAAGAPNGYTF
NA | NA | TRBJ2-3 | TRBV29-1 | TGCAGCGTTTCCGGCAGGCCCACAGATACGCAGTATTTT | CSVSGRPTDTQYF
TRBD2 | NA | TRBJ2-5 | TRBV6-5 | TGTGCCAGCACCTATGAGGCTAGCGGGCAAGAGACCCAGTACTTC | CASTYEASGQETQYF
TRBD2 | few | TRBJ2-1 | TRBV18 | TGTGCCAGCTCACCCGGACTAGAACGCTACAATGAGCAGTTCTTC | CASSPGLERYNEQFF
TRBD1 | NA | TRBJ1-2 | TRBV4-1 | TGCGCCAGCAGTCCCGACAGGGGGTTATATGGCTACACCTTC | CASSPDRGLYGYTF
NA | few | TRBJ2-3 | TRBV6-2/TRBV6-3 | TGTGCCAGCAGTTACGTGGCGGATACGCAGTATTTT | CASSYVADTQYF
NA | many | TRBJ2-1 | TRBV5-5 | TGTGCCAGCAGGCGACTAGACGGCTCCTACAATGAGCAGTTCTTC | CASRRLDGSYNEQFF
NA | few | TRBJ2-1 | TRBV4-2 | TGTGCCAGCAGCCAAGATACAGGGTACAATGAGCAGTTCTTC | CASSQDTGYNEQFF
NA | few | TRBJ2-3 | TRBV15 | TGTGCCACCAGCAGAGATCAATCCTCGGGGGGCCACTTTAGCACAGATACGCAGTATTTT | CATSRDQSSGGHFSTDTQYF
NA | NA | TRBJ2-3 | TRBV7-6 | TGTGCCAGCAGCCTGCCCGGGGGTACGCAGTATTTT | CASSLPGGTQYF
TRBD2 | few | TRBJ2-3 | TRBV19 | TGTGCCACCTCTCATTGGGCGGGGGGTACAGATACGCAGTATTTT | CATSHWAGGTDTQYF
NA | few | TRBJ2-7 | TRBV6-2/TRBV6-3 | TGTGCCAGCAGTTACCCGGGACCGACATTAGCCTACGAGCAGTACTTC | CASSYPGPTLAYEQYF
NA | few | TRBJ2-2 | TRBV4-3 | TGCGCCAGCAGCCACCTCCCGACTCGGCTGTTTTTT | CASSHLPTRLFF
TRBD2 | few | TRBJ2-3 | TRBV9 | TGTGCCAGCAGCCCCGGGACTAGCGGAGTCACAGATACGCAGTATTTT | CASSPGTSGVTDTQYF
NA | few | TRBJ1-2 | TRBV11-2 | TGTGCCACGGCCGCTAACTATGGCTACACCTTC | CATAANYGYTF
NA | few | TRBJ1-2 | TRBV7-2 | TGTGCCAGCAGCCGTGACAGTAATGGCTACACCTTC | CASSRDSNGYTF
TRBD1 | NA | TRBJ1-4 | TRBV10-3 | TGTGCCATCAGTGACTCTCGGGACAGGGGGCGACCCAATGAAAAACTGTTTTTT | CAISDSRDRGRPNEKLFF
TRBD2 | many | TRBJ2-2 | TRBV12-3/TRBV12-4 | TGTGCCAGCATAAAACTAGCGGGGGGAAACACCGGGGAGCTGTTTTTT | CASIKLAGGNTGELFF
NA | few | TRBJ2-1 | TRBV11-3 | TGTGCCAGCAGCCCCTCGGGGCGCCGAGAGGAGCAGTTCTTC | CASSPSGRREEQFF
TRBD2 | many | TRBJ2-2 | TRBV5-1 | TGCGCCAGCAGCTCGGGACTAGCGGAAATCGGGGAGCTGTTTTTT | CASSSGLAEIGELFF
TRBD2 | NA | TRBJ2-1 | TRBV7-2 | TGTGCTGACTCGCGGGGGGGCCCGTACAATGAGCAGTTCTTC | CADSRGGPYNEQFF
NA | once | TRBJ1-6 | TRBV4-1 | TGCGCCAGCAGCCAAGGGGGCAGGAGGTATAATTCACCCCTCCACTTT | CASSQGGRRYNSPLHF
NA | NA | TRBJ1-1 | TRBV11-2 | TGTGCCAGCAGCTCGGGACCCTCTAACACTGAAGCTTTCTTT | CASSSGPSNTEAFF
NA | many | TRBJ2-2 | TRBV19 | TGTGCCAGTAGTGGGGTAGGGGGCACCGGGGAGCTGTTTTTT | CASSGVGGTGELFF
NA | few | TRBJ2-4 | TRBV20-1 | TGCAGTGCAAAAAGGGCCCGATCGGAGGACATTCAGTACTTC | CSAKRARSEDIQYF
TRBD1 | few | TRBJ1-6 | TRBV5-1 | TGCGCCAGCAGCATAGGGACAGGCTATAATTCACCCCTCCACTTT | CASSIGTGYNSPLHF
NA | NA | TRBJ1-3 | TRBV20-1 | TGCAGTGCTAGTCGGATCGGGAGCGGGGAGGCTGGAAACACCATATATTTT | CSASRIGSGEAGNTIYF
NA | NA | TRBJ2-1 | TRBV4-3 | TGCGCCAGCAGCCAAGAAATTGCCAGAAGCTCCTACAATGAGCAGTTCTTC | CASSQEIARSSYNEQFF
TRBD1 | NA | TRBJ2-2 | TRBV24-1 | TGTGCCACCAGTGAATCCGGGACAGGGCGTCCCGGGGAGCTGTTTTTT | CATSESGTGRPGELFF
NA | NA | TRBJ1-1 | TRBV3-2 | TGTGCCAGCAGCTTTCACCAGGGGCTGAACACTGAAGCTTTCTTT | CASSFHQGLNTEAFF
NA | NA | TRBJ2-3 | TRBV28 | TGTGCCAGTAAGAGACAGGCCGCAACAGATACGCAGTATTTT | CASKRQAATDTQYF
NA | NA | TRBJ2-2 | TRBV5-1 | TGCGCCAGCAGCGTCAGGGGACTCCAGAACACCGGGGAGCTGTTTTTT | CASSVRGLQNTGELFF
TRBD2 | few | TRBJ2-1 | TRBV20-1 | TGCAGTGCTAGAGATTTGCGGCGGGGGGCTCACAATGAGCAGTTCTTC | CSARDLRRGAHNEQFF
TRBD1 | many | TRBJ1-2 | TRBV12-3/TRBV12-4 | TGTGCCAGCAGTAACAGGGGCTATGGCTACACCTTC | CASSNRGYGYTF
NA | NA | TRBJ2-1 | TRBV6-6 | TGTGCCAGCAATCTCCTGCTCAGCGGCCAGAAGAATGAGCAGTTCTTC | CASNLLLSGQKNEQFF
NA | few | TRBJ2-3 | TRBV6-1 | TGTGCCAGCCATCGGGGGGCTAGCACAGATACGCAGTATTTT | CASHRGASTDTQYF
NA | few | TRBJ2-3 | TRBV20-1 | TGCAGTGCCGAGCCGTCACTAGATCCCACAGATACGCAGTATTTT | CSAEPSLDPTDTQYF
NA | NA | TRBJ2-5 | TRBV7-6 | TGTGCCAGCAGCTTCCAGGGTCTGCAGACCCAGTACTTC | CASSFQGLQTQYF
TRBD1 | once | TRBJ1-6 | TRBV6-6 | TGTGCCAGCAGTCCCCCTCCGGGACAGGGGTCACCCCTCCACTTT | CASSPPPGQGSPLHF
TRBD2 | many | TRBJ2-2 | TRBV25-1 | TGTGCCAGCAGTTTTAGCGGGGGGGCGCCCGGGGAGCTGTTTTTT | CASSFSGGAPGELFF